The 13 T cell receptor beta chains reported below all come from one sample, sequenced in a study of control samples from healthy donors and cancer patients. The assay was immunoSEQ multiplex PCR, and TCRdb's table has in-frame clones only and misses some. Of 170,000 or so clones listed, around 92% are singletons. The sample taken for sequencing was blood. The receptors stem from a woman between 40 and 50 years old in good health.

In this sample, this clone turned up once. The J gene is TRBJ2-6, the V gene TRBV18; possible D gene TRBD1, 5 bases. Germline values: CDR1 KGHSH, CDR2 LQKENI. The CDR3 covers 14 residues. Trimming removed 8 bases from V and 4 bases from J, with 12 bases in between. The CDR3 nucleotides are TGTGCCAGCCAACAGGAGCCCGGGGCCAACGTCCTGACTTTC. Amino acid sequence: CASQQEPGANVLTF.

This chain connects TRBV7-8 to TRBJ1-2; 9 bases match TRBD1. V lost 1 base and J lost 5; bases outside the gene matches: 8. Looked up from germline, CDR1 is SGHVS and CDR2 is FQNEAQ. The CDR3 extends over 16 amino acids. Here the CDR3 reads CASSLVPRTGDYGYTF. In DNA form, the CDR3 reads TGTGCCAGCAGCTTAGTTCCCCGGACAGGGGATTATGGCTACACCTTC.

This rearrangement joins TRBV10-3 to TRBJ1-4; 11 bases align to TRBD1. This CDR3 region has 14 residues. V was pared by 6 bases and J by 5 bases, with 2 bases of the junction left unmatched. CDR1 is ENHRY, CDR2 SYGVKD, per germline. DNA of the CDR3: TGTGCCATCAGCCGGGACAGGGGGAATGAAAAACTGTTTTTT. Protein product: CAISRDRGNEKLFF.

The rearrangement links TRBV15 to TRBJ1-5, with 7 bases fitting TRBD1. Germline V gives CDR1 LNHNV, CDR2 YYDKDF (reference sequence). Losses at the gene ends were 5 bases for V and 0 bases for J; bases not matched to a gene: 4. The CDR3 sequence is 15 residues long. The CDR3 loop reads CATSAGTASNQPQHF. The CDR3 nucleotides are TGTGCCACCAGCGCGGGGACAGCTAGCAATCAGCCCCAGCATTTT. The entire variable domain, with the rest obtained from reference TRBV15 and TRBJ1-5, is as follows: DAMVIQNPRYQVTQFGKPVTLSCSQTLNHNVMYWYQQKSSQAPKLLFHYYDKDFNNEADTPDNFQSRRPNTSFCFLDIRSPGLGDTAMYLCATSAGTASNQPQHFGDGTRLSIL.

This clone was seen a few times. The rearrangement uses TRBV5-1 and TRBJ1-1; D unclear. The V gene lost 0 bases and the J gene lost 0 bases, with 12 bases spanning the gap. CDR3 size: 16 residues. Looked up from germline, CDR1 is SGHRS and CDR2 is YFSETQ. The CDR3 coding sequence is TGCGCCAGCAGCTTGGATTTCCCAGGAATGAACACTGAAGCTTTCTTT. As protein: CASSLDFPGMNTEAFF.

This chain joins TRBV6-5 and TRBJ1-2, with 7 bases lining up with TRBD1. The V segment lost 6 bases and the J segment 2 bases; nucleotides outside the gene matches: 9. Looked up from germline, CDR1 is MNHEY and CDR2 is SVGAGI. The CDR3 has 15 residues. Here the CDR3 reads CASRDPSRGNYGYTF. The CDR3 nucleotides are TGTGCCAGCAGGGATCCGAGCAGGGGGAACTATGGCTACACCTTC.

V usage is TRBV9 and J usage is TRBJ1-1; possible D gene TRBD1, 6 bases. The CDR3 consists of 15 residues. The germline V gene has CDR1 SGDLS and CDR2 YYNGEE. The V and J ends lost 0 bases and 0 bases respectively, with 9 bases between them. CDR3 residues: CASSVADRLNTEAFF. For the CDR3, the DNA is TGTGCCAGCAGCGTAGCGGACAGATTGAACACTGAAGCTTTCTTT.

The V call is TRBV9, the J call TRBJ1-1; perhaps TRBD1 as D (6 bases). CDR1 and CDR2 (germline): SGDLS, YYNGEE. Trimming pared 0 bases from V and 2 bases from J, leaving 11 bases between. This CDR3 has 15 residues. In DNA form, the CDR3 reads TGTGCCAGCAGCGTAGAGGGGGTAGCTAACACTGAAGCTTTCTTT. It encodes CASSVEGVANTEAFF. The full variable domain, in which reference TRBV9 and TRBJ1-1 provide the parts outside the CDR3, is DSGVTQTPKHLITATGQRVTLRCSPRSGDLSVYWYQQSLDQGLQFLIQYYNGEERAKGNILERFSAQQFPDLHSELNLSSLELGDSALYFCASSVEGVANTEAFFGQGTRLTVV.

This clone is a singleton in its sample. The gene calls are TRBV2 and TRBJ1-6; D perhaps matches TRBD1 (5 bases). With 2 bases removed from V and 6 bases from J, the gap between germline ends came to 14 bases. In germline, CDR1 is SNHLY, CDR2 FYNNEI. CDR3 size: 16 residues. The CDR3 reads CASSERMGVGNSPLHF. The DNA of the CDR3 is TGTGCCAGCAGTGAAAGAATGGGGGTGGGTAATTCACCCCTCCACTTT.

The gene calls are TRBV10-1 and TRBJ2-1, with D perhaps TRBD1 or TRBD2 (5 bases each). Germline CDR1 is WNHNN and CDR2 is SYGVQD (reference sequence). The V gene lost 8 bases and the J gene lost 2 bases, with 13 bases spanning the gap. The length of the CDR3 is 14 residues. The CDR3 loop is CASGNRGAYNEQFF. DNA for the CDR3: TGCGCCAGCGGAAACCGGGGCGCCTACAATGAGCAGTTCTTC.

This chain connects TRBV29-1 to TRBJ1-2; 7 nucleotides align to TRBD1. CDR1 is SQVTM, CDR2 ANQGSEA, per germline. CDR3 length: 13 amino acids. V lost 5 bases to trimming and J lost 2 bases; unmatched junction nucleotides: 5. This chain's CDR3 is CSVTGASNYGYTF. CDR3 bases: TGCAGCGTTACAGGGGCTTCGAACTATGGCTACACCTTC.

This chain joins TRBV2 and TRBJ1-5; tentative D call: TRBD1 (5 bases). V was shortened by 6 bases and J by 6 bases, with 21 bases between the two germline ends. Germline loops: CDR1 SNHLY, CDR2 FYNNEI. The CDR3 is made up of 16 amino acids. CDR3 residues: CASRESFAGAGQPQHF. CDR3 sequence (DNA): TGTGCCAGCAGAGAGAGCTTCGCTGGGGCAGGTCAGCCCCAGCATTTT.

As for this clone: It is likely a read error, because the conserved phenylalanine at the end of the CDR3 is missing. The DNA is omitted, as the CDR3 cannot be located on it reliably, and the CDR3 follows TCRdb's listing. V is TRBV4-1 and J is TRBJ1-2. The CDR3 spans 13 amino acids, including both terminal residues. Germline V gives CDR1 MGHRA, CDR2 YSYEKL. CDR3 amino acids: CASSQDPLGPDLV.